Presented here are 14 T cell receptor beta chains from one specimen sequenced in a study of T cell repertoires in cytomegalovirus infection. In TCRdb, the reads were re-called with MiXCR into one record per CDR3 protein. The data show roughly 700,000 distinct CDR3 sequences, around a third seen once. No antigen is known for these receptors. The specimen comprised cultured PBMCs, sampled from culture after CMV antigen stimulation. These receptors came from a human donor in good health (CMV status not recorded). Some clones in this sample may be carry-over from other donors' samples.

CDR3 residues: CASTNPPYMSSYNEQFF. Here the CDR3 DNA reads TGTGCCAGCACCAACCCACCTTATATGAGCTCCTACAATGAGCAGTTCTTC. The chain carries TRBV12-3 or TRBV12-4 and TRBJ2-1; D remains ambiguous. The CDR3 contains 17 residues. Trimming shortened V by 7 bases and J by 0 bases, and 19 bases separated the two germline ends.

The V and J genes are TRBV2 and TRBJ1-5, with TRBD1 as a possible D gene (5 bases). CDR1 is SNHLY and CDR2 is FYNNEI in the germline V gene. The V and J ends lost 6 bases and 4 bases respectively, with 19 bases between them. CDR3 length equals 16 residues. The CDR3 sequence: CASSGGSGTLNQPQHF. The CDR3 DNA sequence: TGTGCCAGCAGCGGCGGGAGCGGGACCTTAAATCAGCCCCAGCATTTT. Based on the CDR3 plus reference TRBV2 and TRBJ1-5, the full variable domain is EPEVTQTPSHQVTQMGQEVILRCVPISNHLYFYWYRQILGQKVEFLVSFYNNEISEKSEIFDDQFSVERPDGSNFTLKIRSTKLEDSAMYFCASSGGSGTLNQPQHFGDGTRLSIL.

About this clonotype itself: This may be a read error, as it is one base from a much larger clone. The chain couples TRBV7-2 to TRBJ2-3; 9 bases fit TRBD2. This CDR3 contains 16 residues. V was clipped by 6 bases and J by 6 bases; unmatched bases: 13. From germline, CDR1 is SGHTA and CDR2 FQGNSA. DNA of the CDR3: TGTGCCAGCAGTACACGTGCGGGAGGGCCTTATGATACGCAGTATTTT. Amino acids: CASSTRAGGPYDTQYF.

The genes are TRBV7-6 and TRBJ2-2; 8 nucleotides agree with TRBD2. CDR3 length: 13 amino acids. In germline, CDR1 is SGHVS, CDR2 FNYEAQ. V shed 5 bases and J 6 bases; nucleotides not matched to a gene: 2. The CDR3 DNA reads TGTGCCAGCAGCGCGGGGGGAGCCGGGGAGCTGTTTTTT. Amino acid sequence: CASSAGGAGELFF.

This clonotype appeared many times. The chain recombines TRBV7-6 with TRBJ2-7, with a tentative D call TRBD2 (5 bases). The V gene's germline CDR1 is SGHVS and CDR2 FNYEAQ. V lost 0 bases, J lost 3 bases, and 9 bases lay in between. This CDR3 comprises 14 residues. Here the CDR3 DNA reads TGTGCCAGCAGCTTAGCGGGAGTGGGCTACGAGCAGTACTTC. Protein sequence: CASSLAGVGYEQYF.

V and J are TRBV12-3 or TRBV12-4 and TRBJ2-3; the match to TRBD2 covers 10 bases. Losses at the gene ends were 2 bases for V and 8 bases for J; bases not matched to a gene: 4. This CDR3 contains 14 residues. CDR3 sequence reads: CASSLSSGGGTQYF. In DNA, the CDR3 is TGTGCCAGCAGTTTATCGAGCGGGGGGGGTACGCAGTATTTT.

This chain uses TRBV27 with TRBJ1-6, with D possibly matching TRBD1 (5 bases). CDR3 length: 13 amino acids. Trimming cost V 5 bases and J 9 bases, with 11 bases left between them. CDR1 is MNHEY and CDR2 is SMNVEV in the germline V gene (reference sequence). The CDR3 DNA reads as TGTGCCAGCAGTGCAGGGTTCTCTTCACCCCTCCACTTT. Its protein is CASSAGFSSPLHF.

The CDR3, as DNA: TGTGCCAGCAGCTTAGGAGGGGGGGCCAGCTCCTACAATGAGCAGTTCTTC. Translating it yields CASSLGGGASSYNEQFF. V usage is TRBV7-6 and J usage is TRBJ2-1; D possibly corresponds to TRBD2 (7 bases). The CDR3 contains 17 residues. CDR1 and CDR2 (germline): SGHVS, FNYEAQ. Between the trimmed V and J ends, which lost 1 base and 0 bases, there was a span of 13 bases.

The chain is built from TRBV7-9 and TRBJ1-1; TRBD1 matches 7 bases. CDR3 length: 12 amino acids. V trimming: 4 bases; J trimming: 8 bases; junction bases outside the gene matches: 4. Germline V gene sequence: CDR1 SEHNR, CDR2 FQNEAQ (reference sequence). The CDR3 reads CASSWATGEAFF. The DNA of the CDR3 is TGTGCCAGCAGCTGGGCGACAGGGGAAGCTTTCTTT.

This clonotype turned up a few times. The J gene is TRBJ1-1, the V gene TRBV19; D may be TRBD1 (5 bases). Germline values: CDR1 LNHDA, CDR2 SQIVND (reference sequence). The CDR3 has 14 residues. Trimming took off 8 bases at V and 4 bases at J, with 17 bases between the two ends. CDR3: CASSGPRRITEAFF. The CDR3 nucleotides read TGTGCCAGTTCGGGGCCCCGCCGGATCACTGAAGCTTTCTTT.

This clonotype was counted many times. The chain is built from TRBV7-2 and TRBJ1-4; 7 bases match TRBD1. Germline V CDR1 and CDR2: SGHTA, FQGNSA. The CDR3 sequence is 14 residues long. The ends lost 5 bases at V and 4 bases at J; junction bases unmatched: 4. The CDR3 DNA sequence: TGTGCCAGCAGCCCACAGGGGAATAATGAAAAACTGTTTTTT. Its translation is CASSPQGNNEKLFF. The variable domain in full, with the rest retrieved from reference TRBV7-2 and TRBJ1-4, is GAGVSQSPSNKVTEKGKDVELRCDPISGHTALYWYRQSLGQGLEFLIYFQGNSAPDKSGLPSDRFSAERTGGSVSTLTIQRTQQEDSAVYLCASSPQGNNEKLFFGSGTQLSVL.

The chain carries TRBV10-3 and TRBJ1-1; maybe TRBD1 (6 bases). Germline assignment: CDR1 ENHRY and CDR2 SYGVKD. Trimming removed 10 bases at V and 1 base at J, with 10 bases between. This CDR3 spans 12 amino acids. CDR3 region: CANQGTNTEAFF. The CDR3, as DNA: TGTGCCAACCAGGGGACGAACACTGAAGCTTTCTTT.

The V and J genes are TRBV4-1 and TRBJ1-6, with 10 positions matching TRBD1. Germline trimming cut 1 base from V and 8 bases from J; bases unmatched to any gene: 5. The CDR3 totals 16 residues. Per the germline V gene, CDR1 is MGHRA and CDR2 is YSYEKL. The CDR3 here is CASSQGGTGADSPLHF. The DNA for the CDR3 is TGCGCCAGCAGCCAAGGGGGGACAGGGGCCGATTCACCCCTCCACTTT.

This clonotype was counted between two and nine times. The chain couples TRBV6-6 to TRBJ1-1; no clear D. The CDR3 sequence is 14 residues long. CDR1 and CDR2 (germline): MNHNY, SVGAGI (reference sequence). Trimming took 2 bases from V and 7 from J, leaving 14 bases between them. CDR3 loop: CASSYGDGADEAFF. DNA for the CDR3: TGTGCCAGCAGTTACGGAGATGGAGCTGATGAAGCTTTCTTT.